This T cell receptor beta chain emerged from a study of shared clonotypes between healthy human individuals. The overall study: Donors had three CD4 naive, three CD4 memory, two CD8 naive and one CD8 memory plate apiece.

Libraries were prepared by immunoSEQ multiplex PCR; TCRdb keeps only in-frame clonotypes and omits some of them. The sample lists 1 million to 1.2 million clones, approximately 80% occurring once. Into CD45RA+ naive and CD45RA-negative memory subsets, the CD4+ cells were split. V shed 7 bases and J shed 12 bases, with 24 bases lying between them. From germline, CDR1 is SNHLY and CDR2 FYNNEI. The CDR3 runs to 15 residues. This chain uses TRBV2 with TRBJ1-4, with D possibly matching TRBD1 (6 bases). This TCR was sampled from a man younger than 30 in good health. Some clones in this sample may be carry-over from other donors' samples. The source material was memory CD4+ T cells from PBMCs. As for subset: CD45RA-negative fraction. The chain's CDR3 is CASIVSPGGGGELFF. The CDR3 region has the DNA TGTGCCAGCATTGTCTCCCCTGGCGGGGGCGGGGAACTGTTTTTT.